Detailed here is one TCR beta chain. The germline V and J ends were trimmed by 6 bases and 1 base, with 9 bases remaining between them. The CDR3 runs 13 residues. These data are taken from a study of cytomegalovirus exposure and HLA in healthy donors. PCR amplification relied on 60 Vbeta primers (plus 13 Jbeta primers). The table came from immunoSEQ multiplex PCR; TCRdb's copy has only in-frame clones and leaves some out. Among roughly 140,000 clones listed, more than 75% were seen once. Source material: PBMCs. The genes are TRBV23-1 and TRBJ1-1; tentative D call: TRBD1 (6 bases). TRBV23-1 is flagged as an ORF with uncertain function. This TCR derives from a woman aged 18-29 years in good health and CMV-seronegative. The CDR3 sequence: CASREDRNTEAFF. In DNA, the CDR3 is TGCGCCAGCAGAGAGGACAGGAACACTGAAGCTTTCTTT.